A single sample is the source of the 11 T cell receptor beta chains below, sequenced in a study of cytomegalovirus exposure and HLA in healthy donors (dated by TCRdb to about 2017). The library was obtained by the immunoSEQ multiplex PCR assay. A mixture of 60 forward primers for TCR Vbeta segments and 13 reverse primers for TCR Jbeta segments was used in the multiplex PCR. Held by TCRdb, this immuneACCESS table contains in-frame sequences only and omits some clones. Under half of the omission traces to an unresolved V gene where checked; the cause of the rest is unknown. This sample holds over 150,000 clones; 82% were observed only once. Roughly 1.6% of the sample lies in the top ten. The sample taken for sequencing was PBMCs. These receptors all come from a girl aged 10 to 17 in good health and CMV-seropositive.

This clone turned up a few times. The rearrangement uses TRBV6-5 and TRBJ2-1; 9 nucleotides match TRBD2. The CDR3 covers 16 residues. The V gene end was trimmed by 4 bases and the J gene end by 2 bases; junction bases not matched to a gene: 6. The germline CDR1 and CDR2 sequences are MNHEY and SVGAGI. The chain's CDR3 is CASSSLTSGPYNEQFF. The CDR3, as DNA: TGTGCCAGCAGTTCGTTAACTAGCGGGCCCTACAATGAGCAGTTCTTC.

The rearrangement links TRBV6-1 to TRBJ2-7; weak D call: TRBD1 (6 bases). The CDR3 covers 15 residues. Germline V gene data show CDR1 as MNHNS and CDR2 as SASEGT. The V end was cut by 6 bases, the J end by 1 base, with 16 bases between. The CDR3 DNA reads as TGTGCCAGCAGGCCTGCAGGGGCTCCTTCCTACGAGCAGTACTTC. It translates to CASRPAGAPSYEQYF.

This clone was counted between two and nine times. V usage is TRBV28 and J usage is TRBJ2-7, with TRBD1 as a possible D gene (5 bases). Trimming removed 10 bases from V and 0 bases from J, with 13 bases in between. Germline V CDR1 and CDR2: MDHEN, SYDVKM. The CDR3 loop spans 13 amino acids. CDR3 DNA: TGTGCCATCCAGGGCCCTCTCTCCTACGAGCAGTACTTC. Translating it yields CAIQGPLSYEQYF.

The CDR3 loop reads CASRVTYGYTF. The CDR3, as DNA: TGTGCCAGCAGAGTAACTTATGGCTACACCTTC. The chain employs TRBV6-1 and TRBJ1-2; D is unresolved. This CDR3 spans 11 amino acids. Germline CDR1 MNHNS, CDR2 SASEGT. V shed 6 bases and J shed 5 bases, with 7 bases lying between them.

The rearrangement links TRBV14 to TRBJ2-1; a weak D match, TRBD2 (6 bases). Germline CDR1 is SGHDN and CDR2 is FVKESK. There are 15 residues in the CDR3. V was cut by 4 bases and J by 4 bases, with 14 bases left in between. The chain's CDR3 is CASSPKGLLYNEQFF. CDR3 sequence (DNA): TGTGCCAGCAGCCCGAAAGGACTACTTTACAATGAGCAGTTCTTC.

This sequence joins TRBV21-1 and TRBJ2-7; the table assigns TRBD1, which was not confirmed against the DNA. TRBV21-1 is labeled a pseudogene. CDR3 length equals 13 residues. The CDR3 here is CASSRGISYEQYF. Written as DNA, the CDR3 is TGTGCCAGCAGTAGGGGGATCTCCTACGAGCAGTACTTC.

The chain links TRBV30 to TRBJ1-3; the match to TRBD1 covers 7 bases. The V and J ends lost 2 bases and 5 bases, in that order; junction bases with no gene match: 6. Looked up from germline, CDR1 is GTSNPN and CDR2 is SVGIG (reference sequence). This CDR3 comprises 14 residues. The CDR3 DNA reads as TGTGCCTGGAGTCCGACGGACAGGCGAAACACCATATATTTT. Translated: CAWSPTDRRNTIYF. Based on the CDR3 plus reference TRBV30 and TRBJ1-3, the full variable domain is SQTIHQWPATLVQPVGSPLSLECTVEGTSNPNLYWYRQAAGRGLQLLFYSVGIGQISSEVPQNLSASRPQDRQFILSSKKLLLSDSGFYLCAWSPTDRRNTIYFGEGSWLTVV.

In this sample, this clone turned up a few times. V is TRBV7-9 and J is TRBJ1-4; 12 bases agree with TRBD1. This CDR3 has 17 residues. Germline CDR1 is SEHNR and CDR2 is FQNEAQ (reference sequence). V shed 2 bases and J 5 bases; nucleotides not matched to a gene: 6. CDR3 DNA sequence: TGTGCCAGCAGCTTATGGGGACAGGGGGCCTTCAATGAAAAACTGTTTTTT. This translates into CASSLWGQGAFNEKLFF. The whole variable domain, remainder taken from reference TRBV7-9 and TRBJ1-4, is DTGVSQNPRHKITKRGQNVTFRCDPISEHNRLYWYRQTLGQGPEFLTYFQNEAQLEKSRLLSDRFSAERPKGSFSTLEIQRTEQGDSAMYLCASSLWGQGAFNEKLFFGSGTQLSVL.

The J gene is TRBJ1-2, the V gene TRBV4-1, with TRBD1 identical over 12 bases. Germline V gene data show CDR1 as MGHRA and CDR2 as YSYEKL. Germline trimming cut 5 bases from V and 8 bases from J; bases unmatched to any gene: 6. This CDR3 is built from 14 residues. CDR3 DNA: TGCGCCAGCAGCGGGACAGGGGGCATGGTGGGCTACACCTTC. It is translated as CASSGTGGMVGYTF.

The chain uses TRBV30 and TRBJ2-1, with TRBD2 matching over 8 bases. CDR3 length: 14 amino acids. Trimming took 2 bases from V and 9 from J; bases not matched to a gene: 9. From germline, CDR1 is GTSNPN and CDR2 SVGIG (reference sequence). The CDR3 DNA reads as TGTGCCTGGAGTAGCGGGAGCCCTAAGGTTGAGCAGTTCTTC. Its protein is CAWSSGSPKVEQFF.

This chain uses TRBV2 with TRBJ2-2, with unresolved D. Trimming took off 4 bases at V and 0 bases at J, with 6 bases between the two ends. The CDR3 spans 14 residues. Per germline, CDR1 SNHLY and CDR2 FYNNEI. The CDR3 is CASSGSPNTGELFF. CDR3 bases: TGTGCCAGCAGTGGTAGTCCGAACACCGGGGAGCTGTTTTTT.